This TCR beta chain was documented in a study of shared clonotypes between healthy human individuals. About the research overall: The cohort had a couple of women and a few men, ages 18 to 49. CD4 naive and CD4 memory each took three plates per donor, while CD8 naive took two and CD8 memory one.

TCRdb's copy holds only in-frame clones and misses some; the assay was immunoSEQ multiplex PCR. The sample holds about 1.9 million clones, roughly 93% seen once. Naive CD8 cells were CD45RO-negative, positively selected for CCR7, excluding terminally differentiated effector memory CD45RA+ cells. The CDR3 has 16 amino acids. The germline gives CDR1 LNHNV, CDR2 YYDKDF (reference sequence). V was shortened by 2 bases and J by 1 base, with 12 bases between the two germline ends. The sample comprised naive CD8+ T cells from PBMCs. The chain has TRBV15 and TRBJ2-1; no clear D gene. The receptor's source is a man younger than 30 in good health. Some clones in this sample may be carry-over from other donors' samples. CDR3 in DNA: TGTGCCACCAGCAGAACCAAGCTCCGGTCCTACAATGAGCAGTTCTTC. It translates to CATSRTKLRSYNEQFF. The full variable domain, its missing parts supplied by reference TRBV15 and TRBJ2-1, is DAMVIQNPRYQVTQFGKPVTLSCSQTLNHNVMYWYQQKSSQAPKLLFHYYDKDFNNEADTPDNFQSRRPNTSFCFLDIRSPGLGDTAMYLCATSRTKLRSYNEQFFGPGTRLTVL.